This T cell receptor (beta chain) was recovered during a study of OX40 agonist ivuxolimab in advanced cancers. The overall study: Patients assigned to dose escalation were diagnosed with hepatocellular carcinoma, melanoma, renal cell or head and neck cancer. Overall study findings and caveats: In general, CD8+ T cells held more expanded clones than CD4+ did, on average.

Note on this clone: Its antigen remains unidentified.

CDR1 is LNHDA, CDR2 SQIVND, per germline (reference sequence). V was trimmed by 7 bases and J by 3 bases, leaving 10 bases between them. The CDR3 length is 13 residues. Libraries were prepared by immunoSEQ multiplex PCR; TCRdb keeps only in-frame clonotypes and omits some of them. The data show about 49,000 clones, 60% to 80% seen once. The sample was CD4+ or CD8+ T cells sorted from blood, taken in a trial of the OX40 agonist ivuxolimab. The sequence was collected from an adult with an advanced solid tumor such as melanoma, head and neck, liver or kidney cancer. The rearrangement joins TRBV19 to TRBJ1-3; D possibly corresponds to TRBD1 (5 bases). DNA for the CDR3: TGTGCCAGTACGGGGACGCTTGGAAACACCATATATTTT. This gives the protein CASTGTLGNTIYF.